There are many counts of the clone carrying this T cell receptor (beta chain). Antigen specificity is unknown. Ophthalmopathy cases scored 3 or more on the Clinical Activity Score and 4 or more on NOSPECS grade, with duration below 3 months. The sample belongs to a study of T cells in Graves' hyperthyroidism and ophthalmopathy. Whole-study context: Peripheral blood specimens were obtained at initial diagnosis, prior to any treatment. General observations from the study: Blood also held most thyroid clonotypes expanded beyond 0.001. Ophthalmopathy was predicted by the model a median of around 5.9 months ahead of onset.

Amplification yielded TCR beta CDR3 regions, with RNA transcripts as the source. Using the HTBI primer set, a first-round RT-PCR was run on the TCR CDR3. TCRdb called the multiplex PCR reads again in MiXCR, with one record for every CDR3 protein. The table lists 500,000 to 750,000 distinct CDR3 sequences, 13% to 15% of them singletons. Germline CDR1 and CDR2: SEHNR and FQNEAQ (reference sequence). This CDR3 spans 14 amino acids. The V gene end was trimmed by 4 bases and the J gene end by 6 bases; junction bases not matched to a gene: 7. The source of this sequence is a young woman with Graves' ophthalmopathy. The chain couples TRBV7-9 to TRBJ1-1; 8 positions match TRBD1. Sequencing was done on a sample of blood. The CDR3 here is CASSSTGGRAEAFF. CDR3 bases: TGTGCCAGCAGCTCTACAGGGGGGCGGGCTGAAGCTTTCTTT.